The T cell receptor (beta chain) described here comes from a study of T cell responses to AZD1222 COVID-19 vaccine (dated by TCRdb to 2020 to 2022). Regarding the research as a whole: AZD1222 recipients whose second dose came at about 4 weeks and those whose second dose came at about 12 weeks were combined into one group, since spike-specific TCR depth and breadth did not differ between the two schedules. TCR sequencing covered roughly 230 trial participants: some 210 given two doses of AZD1222 and 26 given two doses of MenACWY control vaccine. Trial participants were enrolled by age into 18-55, 56-69 and 70-plus year subgroups, with around 150, 28 and 57 TCR-sequenced participants respectively. General study outcomes and caveats: No day 14 peak-response samples were available, so repertoires were characterized only after the peak T cell response. In the small 56-69-year group, the increase in depth fell short of significance, most likely because of low power. Most participants were white British and females outnumbered males, and the authors suggested that clonal diversity may have been underestimated. CD4 TCRs associated with the vaccine covered the entire spike protein, and the dominant responses were in regions 160-218 and 743-854. After two AZD1222 doses, both the breadth and the depth of spike-specific TCRs were significantly higher than at day 0 and than in MenACWY recipients. Reportedly, almost half of the unique spike-specific TCRs recognized epitopes lying outside the regions that are mutated in the B.1.351 and B.1.1.7 variants. Only a handful of AZD1222 recipients were SARS-CoV-2 seropositive at baseline, limiting conclusions about previously exposed vaccinees.

The CDR3 measures 14 amino acids from cysteine to phenylalanine. This entry keeps only the CDR3 DNA: 42 bases, framed from base 1. V is cut by 0 bases and J by 6 bases, and the space between the germline ends is 12 bases. Per the germline V gene (reference sequence), LGHDT is the CDR1 and YNNKEL is the CDR2. With regard to this clone: Its binding antigen is unknown. No much larger clone exists at a distance of one base, and base qualities are not known.

This specimen's time point label, per the study, means: baseline before first vaccination. Samples from vaccinated people were obtained from the UK trials COV001 and COV002, which included a single-blind randomized controlled phase 2/3 trial of AZD1222 (ChAdOx1 nCoV-19) in healthy adults. For TCRbeta chain sequencing, PBMC samples were collected from trial participants at day 0 and at day 28 after the second dose. The CDR3 regions of human TCRbeta chains were analyzed by immunosequencing. Per the source publication's procedure: Repertoire TCRs were matched against a reference library of SARS-CoV-2-specific TCRs generated with the MIRA antigen-specificity platform. Breadth was defined as the fraction of unique TCRs that were SARS-CoV-2-associated. Depth was defined as the fraction of total T cells that were SARS-CoV-2-associated. Each spike-specific TCR was assigned to its reactive spike region and to a CD4 or CD8 class using the MIRA data. Log10-transformed breadth and depth values were compared by one-way ANOVA with Sidak's multiple comparisons tests. TCRdb took over this immuneACCESS table, retaining in-frame rearrangements with V and J assigned. Such tables are incomplete; in checked studies, under half of the missing clones stem from an unresolved V gene, and the remainder is unexplained. From that table come the V and J calls and clone size; the DNA was used to work out D and trimming. Here the sample has 120,000 or so clones; around nine tenths occur a single time. The top ten constitute around 30% of the sample.

The receptor's source is an adult in good health. Sequenced material: peripheral blood, taken on day 0 of AZD1222 vaccination. The rearranged segments are TRBV3-1 (or the pseudogene TRBV3-2) and TRBJ2-7; matching of 5 bases hints at TRBD2 as the D gene. The bases read TGTGCCAGCAGCCAAGATGTTGCGGGCCTCGAGCAGTACTTC. Translation gives CASSQDVAGLEQYF.